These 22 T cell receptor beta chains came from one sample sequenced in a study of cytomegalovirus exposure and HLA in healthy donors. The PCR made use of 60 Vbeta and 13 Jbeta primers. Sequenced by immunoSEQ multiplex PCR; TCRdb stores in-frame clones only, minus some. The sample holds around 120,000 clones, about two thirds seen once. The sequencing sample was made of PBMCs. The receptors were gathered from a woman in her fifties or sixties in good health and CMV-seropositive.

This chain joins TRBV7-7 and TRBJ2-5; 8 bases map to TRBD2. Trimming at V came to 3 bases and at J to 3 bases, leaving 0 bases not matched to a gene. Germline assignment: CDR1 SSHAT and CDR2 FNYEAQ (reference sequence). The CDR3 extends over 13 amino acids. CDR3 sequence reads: CASSFSGEETQYF. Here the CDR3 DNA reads TGTGCCAGCAGCTTTAGCGGGGAAGAGACCCAGTACTTC.

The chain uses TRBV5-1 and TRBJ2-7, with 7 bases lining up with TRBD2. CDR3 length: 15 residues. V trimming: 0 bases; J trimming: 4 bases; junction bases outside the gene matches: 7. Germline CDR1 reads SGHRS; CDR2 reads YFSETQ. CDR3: CASSLGGAGSYEQYF. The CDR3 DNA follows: TGCGCCAGCAGCTTGGGGGGAGCGGGGAGTTACGAGCAGTACTTC.

This CDR3 is CASSLRRARPDTQYF. CDR3 nucleotides: TGTGCCAGCAGTTTGAGGAGGGCCCGGCCAGATACGCAGTATTTT. The rearrangement uses TRBV27 and TRBJ2-3; D perhaps matches TRBD2 (6 bases). The CDR3 is made up of 15 amino acids. The ends were cut back, 3 bases at V and 4 bases at J, with 14 bases in the middle. Germline loops: CDR1 MNHEY, CDR2 SMNVEV (reference sequence).

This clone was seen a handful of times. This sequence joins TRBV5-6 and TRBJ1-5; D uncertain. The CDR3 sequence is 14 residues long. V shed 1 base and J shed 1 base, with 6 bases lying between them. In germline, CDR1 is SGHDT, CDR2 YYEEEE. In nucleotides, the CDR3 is TGTGCCAGCAGCTTGTTCCAGAGCAATCAGCCCCAGCATTTT. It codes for CASSLFQSNQPQHF.

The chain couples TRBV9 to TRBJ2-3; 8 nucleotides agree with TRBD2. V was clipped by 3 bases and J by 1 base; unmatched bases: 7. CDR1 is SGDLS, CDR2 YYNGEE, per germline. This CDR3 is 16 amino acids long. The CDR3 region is CASSARVSGGTDTQYF. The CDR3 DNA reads TGTGCCAGCAGCGCCCGGGTTAGCGGGGGCACAGATACGCAGTATTTT.

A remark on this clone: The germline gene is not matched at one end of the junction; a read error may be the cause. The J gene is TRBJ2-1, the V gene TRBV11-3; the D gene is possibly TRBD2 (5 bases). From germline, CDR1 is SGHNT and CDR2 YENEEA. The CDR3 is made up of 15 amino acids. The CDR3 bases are TGTGCCAGCAGCTTCGAGGGCCTCGCCTACAGTGAGCAGTTCTTC. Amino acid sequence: CASSFEGLAYSEQFF. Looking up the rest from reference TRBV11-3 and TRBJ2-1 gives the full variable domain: EAGVVQSPRYKIIEKKQPVAFWCNPISGHNTLYWYLQNLGQGPELLIRYENEEAVDDSQLPKDRFSAERLKGVDSTLKIQPAELGDSAVYLCASSFEGLAYSEQFFGPGTRLTVL.

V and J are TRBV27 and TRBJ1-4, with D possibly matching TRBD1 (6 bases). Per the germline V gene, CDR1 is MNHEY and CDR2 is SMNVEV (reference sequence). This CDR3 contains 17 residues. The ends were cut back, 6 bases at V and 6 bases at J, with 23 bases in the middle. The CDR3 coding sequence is TGTGCCAGCAGACCTCTTGCCCCAATCAGGGGCGATGAAAAACTGTTTTTT. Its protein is CASRPLAPIRGDEKLFF.

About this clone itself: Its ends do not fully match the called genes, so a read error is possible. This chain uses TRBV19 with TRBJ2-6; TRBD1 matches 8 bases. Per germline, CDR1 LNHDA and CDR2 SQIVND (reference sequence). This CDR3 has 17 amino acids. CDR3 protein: CASRGGQGRKGANVLTF. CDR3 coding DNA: TGTGCTAGTAGAGGAGGACAGGGTAGAAAGGGGGCCAACGTCCTGACTTTC.

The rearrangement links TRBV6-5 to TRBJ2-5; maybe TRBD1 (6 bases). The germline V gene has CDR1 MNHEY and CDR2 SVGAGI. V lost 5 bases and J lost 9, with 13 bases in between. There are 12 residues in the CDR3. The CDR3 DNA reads TGTGCCAGCAGTAACAGCGACAGGCCCCAGTACTTC. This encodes CASSNSDRPQYF.

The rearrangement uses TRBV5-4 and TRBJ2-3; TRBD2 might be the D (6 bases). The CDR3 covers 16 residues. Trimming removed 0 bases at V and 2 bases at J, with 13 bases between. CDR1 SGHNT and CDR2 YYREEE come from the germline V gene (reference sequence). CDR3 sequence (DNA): TGTGCCAGCAGCTTGGAACTAGCCCTTCACACAGATACGCAGTATTTT. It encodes CASSLELALHTDTQYF.

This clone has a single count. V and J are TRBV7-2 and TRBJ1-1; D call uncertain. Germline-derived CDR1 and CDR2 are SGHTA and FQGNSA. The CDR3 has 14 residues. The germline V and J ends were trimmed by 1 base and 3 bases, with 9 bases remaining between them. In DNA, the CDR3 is TGTGCCAGCAGCTTAGTCCGCACAGACACTGAAGCTTTCTTT. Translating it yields CASSLVRTDTEAFF.

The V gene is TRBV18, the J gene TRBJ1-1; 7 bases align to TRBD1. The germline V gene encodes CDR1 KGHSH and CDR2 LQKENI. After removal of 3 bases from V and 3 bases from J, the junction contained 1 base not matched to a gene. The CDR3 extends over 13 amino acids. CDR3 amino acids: CASSPQGDTEAFF. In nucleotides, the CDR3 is TGTGCCAGCTCACCCCAGGGGGACACTGAAGCTTTCTTT.

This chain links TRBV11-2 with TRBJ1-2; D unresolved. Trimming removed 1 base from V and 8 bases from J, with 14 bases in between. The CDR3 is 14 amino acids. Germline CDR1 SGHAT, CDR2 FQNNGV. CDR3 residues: CASSLVEGVEGYTF. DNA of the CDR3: TGTGCCAGCAGCTTAGTGGAGGGTGTAGAAGGCTACACCTTC.

CDR3: CASSDGTGVLTEAFF. The CDR3 DNA reads as TGTGCCAGCAGTGATGGGACAGGGGTTCTCACTGAAGCTTTCTTT. The chain uses TRBV25-1 and TRBJ1-1; 10 bases are shared with TRBD1. Germline CDR1 is MGHDK and CDR2 is SYGVNS. The CDR3 is 15 amino acids. V gave up 3 bases and J gave up 4 bases; unmatched junction bases: 5.

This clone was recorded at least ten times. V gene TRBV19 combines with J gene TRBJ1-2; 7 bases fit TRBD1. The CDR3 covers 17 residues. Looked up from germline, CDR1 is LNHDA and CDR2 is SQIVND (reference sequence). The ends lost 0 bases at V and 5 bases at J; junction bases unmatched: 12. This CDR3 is CASSIDGGGGSLYGYTF. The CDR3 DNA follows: TGTGCCAGTAGTATAGATGGAGGGGGCGGCTCTCTTTATGGCTACACCTTC.

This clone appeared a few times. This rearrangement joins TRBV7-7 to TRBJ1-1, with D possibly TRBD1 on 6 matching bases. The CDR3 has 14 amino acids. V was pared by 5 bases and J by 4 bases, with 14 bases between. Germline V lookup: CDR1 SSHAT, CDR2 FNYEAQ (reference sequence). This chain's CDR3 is CASSEYRELTEAFF. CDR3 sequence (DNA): TGTGCCAGCAGCGAGTACAGGGAACTCACTGAAGCTTTCTTT.

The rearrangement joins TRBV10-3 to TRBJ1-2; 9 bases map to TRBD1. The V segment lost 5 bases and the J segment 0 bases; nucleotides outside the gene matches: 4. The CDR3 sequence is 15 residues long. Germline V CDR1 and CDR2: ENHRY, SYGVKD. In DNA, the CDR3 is TGTGCCATCAGTCCACAGGGGGCAACTAACTATGGCTACACCTTC. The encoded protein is CAISPQGATNYGYTF.

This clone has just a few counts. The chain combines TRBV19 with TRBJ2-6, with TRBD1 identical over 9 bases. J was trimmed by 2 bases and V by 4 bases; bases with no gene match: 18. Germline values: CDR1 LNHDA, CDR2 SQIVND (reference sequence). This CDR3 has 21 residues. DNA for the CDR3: TGTGCCAGTAGTAATCCTTGGGACAGGGTTTCGATGGCTCCTGGGGCCAACGTCCTGACTTTC. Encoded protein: CASSNPWDRVSMAPGANVLTF. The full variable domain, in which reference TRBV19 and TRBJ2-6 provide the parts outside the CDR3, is DGGITQSPKYLFRKEGQNVTLSCEQNLNHDAMYWYRQDPGQGLRLIYYSQIVNDFQKGDIAEGYSVSREKKESFPLTVTSAQKNPTAFYLCASSNPWDRVSMAPGANVLTFGAGSRLTVL.

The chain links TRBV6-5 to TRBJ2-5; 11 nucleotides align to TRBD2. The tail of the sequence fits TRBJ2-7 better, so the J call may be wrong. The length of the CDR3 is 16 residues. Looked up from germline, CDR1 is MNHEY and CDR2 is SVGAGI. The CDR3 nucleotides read TGTGCCAGCAGTTACTCTAGCGGGGGGGACTCCTACGAGCAGTACTTC. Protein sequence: CASSYSSGGDSYEQYF.

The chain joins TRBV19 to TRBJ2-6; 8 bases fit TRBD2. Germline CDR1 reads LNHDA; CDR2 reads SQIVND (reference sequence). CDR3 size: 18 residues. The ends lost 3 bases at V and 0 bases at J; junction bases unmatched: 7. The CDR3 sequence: CASSMLSGGSSGANVLTF. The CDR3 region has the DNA TGTGCCAGTAGTATGTTGAGCGGGGGTTCCTCTGGGGCCAACGTCCTGACTTTC.

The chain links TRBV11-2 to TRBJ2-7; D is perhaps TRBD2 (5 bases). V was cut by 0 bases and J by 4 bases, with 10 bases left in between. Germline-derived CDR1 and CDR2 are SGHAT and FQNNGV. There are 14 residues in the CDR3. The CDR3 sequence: CASSLDVRGYEQYF. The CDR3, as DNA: TGTGCCAGCAGCTTAGATGTTCGGGGTTACGAGCAGTACTTC.

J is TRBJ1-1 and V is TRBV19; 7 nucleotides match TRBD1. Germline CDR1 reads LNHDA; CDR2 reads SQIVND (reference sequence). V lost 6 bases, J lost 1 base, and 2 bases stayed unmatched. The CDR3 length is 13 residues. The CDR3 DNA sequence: TGTGCCAGTAGGGACAGGCCGAACACTGAAGCTTTCTTT. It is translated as CASRDRPNTEAFF.